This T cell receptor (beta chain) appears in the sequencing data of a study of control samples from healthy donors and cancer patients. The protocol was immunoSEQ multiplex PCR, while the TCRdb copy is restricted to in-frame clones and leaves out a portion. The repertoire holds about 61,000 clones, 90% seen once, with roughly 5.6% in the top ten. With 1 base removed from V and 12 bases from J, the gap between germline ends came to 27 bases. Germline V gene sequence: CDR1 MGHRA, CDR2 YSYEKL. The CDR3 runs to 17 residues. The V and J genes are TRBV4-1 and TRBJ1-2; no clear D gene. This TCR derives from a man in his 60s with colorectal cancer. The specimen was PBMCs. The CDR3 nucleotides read TGCGCCAGCAGCCAAGGGCGTGGGAGGGTCATTGGTGCGCTGCACACCTTC. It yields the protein CASSQGRGRVIGALHTF.